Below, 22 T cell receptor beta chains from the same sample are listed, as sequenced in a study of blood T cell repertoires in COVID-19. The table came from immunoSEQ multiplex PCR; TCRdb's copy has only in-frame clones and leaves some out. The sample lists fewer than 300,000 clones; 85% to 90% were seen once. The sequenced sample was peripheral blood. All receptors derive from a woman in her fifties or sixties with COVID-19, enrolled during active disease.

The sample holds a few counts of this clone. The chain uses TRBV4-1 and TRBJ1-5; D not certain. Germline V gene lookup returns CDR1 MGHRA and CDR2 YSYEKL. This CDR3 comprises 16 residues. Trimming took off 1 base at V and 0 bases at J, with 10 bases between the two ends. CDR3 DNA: TGCGCCAGCAGCCAAGCATGGGCAGTTAGCAATCAGCCCCAGCATTTT. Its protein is CASSQAWAVSNQPQHF.

CDR3 region: CALQAGGNTEAFF. The CDR3 DNA reads as TGTGCCTTACAGGCCGGGGGGAACACTGAAGCTTTCTTT. This chain connects TRBV10-3 to TRBJ1-1, with D tentatively TRBD1 (5 bases). Looked up from germline, CDR1 is ENHRY and CDR2 is SYGVKD. The CDR3 is 13 amino acids. Trimming cost V 11 bases and J 1 base, with 14 bases left between them.

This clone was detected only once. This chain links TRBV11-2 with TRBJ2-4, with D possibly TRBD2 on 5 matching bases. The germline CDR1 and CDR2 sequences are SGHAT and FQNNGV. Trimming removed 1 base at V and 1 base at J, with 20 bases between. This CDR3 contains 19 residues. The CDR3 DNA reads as TGTGCCAGCAGCTTAGGTCTACGGCGGACTCTTCTGGCCAAAAACATTCAGTACTTC. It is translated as CASSLGLRRTLLAKNIQYF.

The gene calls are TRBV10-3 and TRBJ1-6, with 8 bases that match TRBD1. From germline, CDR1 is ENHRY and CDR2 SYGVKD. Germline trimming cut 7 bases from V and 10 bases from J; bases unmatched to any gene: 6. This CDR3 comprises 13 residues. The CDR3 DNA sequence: TGTGCCATCAACGGACAGGGAGACTCACCCCTCCACTTT. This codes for CAINGQGDSPLHF.

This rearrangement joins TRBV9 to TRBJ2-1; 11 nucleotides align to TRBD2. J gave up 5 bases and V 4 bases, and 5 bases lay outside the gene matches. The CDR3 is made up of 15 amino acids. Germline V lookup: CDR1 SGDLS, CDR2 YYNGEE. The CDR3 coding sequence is TGTGCCAGCAGCATCCGACTAGCGGGGAACAATGAGCAGTTCTTC. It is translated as CASSIRLAGNNEQFF.

CDR3 in DNA: TGTGCCAGCACCTACCCCGGAGGGTTCGGCTACACCTTC. Protein product: CASTYPGGFGYTF. The chain employs TRBV7-3 and TRBJ1-2; D gene uncertain. Germline assignment: CDR1 SGHTA and CDR2 FQGTGA. V was clipped by 7 bases and J by 8 bases, with 17 bases between them. The CDR3 is made up of 13 amino acids. Full variable domain (rest looked up from reference TRBV7-3 and TRBJ1-2): GAGVSQTPSNKVTEKGKYVELRCDPISGHTALYWYRQSLGQGPEFLIYFQGTGAADDSGLPNDRFFAVRPEGSVSTLKIQRTERGDSAVYLCASTYPGGFGYTFGSGTRLTVV.

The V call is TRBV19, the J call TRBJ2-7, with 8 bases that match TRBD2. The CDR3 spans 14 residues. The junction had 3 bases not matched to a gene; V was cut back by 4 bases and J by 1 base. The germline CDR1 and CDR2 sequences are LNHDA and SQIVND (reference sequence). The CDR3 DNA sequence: TGTGCCAGTAGTAGTAGCGGGATGTCCTACGAGCAGTACTTC. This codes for CASSSSGMSYEQYF.

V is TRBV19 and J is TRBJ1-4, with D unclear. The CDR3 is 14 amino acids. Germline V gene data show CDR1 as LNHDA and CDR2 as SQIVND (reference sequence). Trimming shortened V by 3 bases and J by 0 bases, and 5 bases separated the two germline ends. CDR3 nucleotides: TGTGCCAGTAGTATGTGGCCAACTAATGAAAAACTGTTTTTT. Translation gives CASSMWPTNEKLFF.

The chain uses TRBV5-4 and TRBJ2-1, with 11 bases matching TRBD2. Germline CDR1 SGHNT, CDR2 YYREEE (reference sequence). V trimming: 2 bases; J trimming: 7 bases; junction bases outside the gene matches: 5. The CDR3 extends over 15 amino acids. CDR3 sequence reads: CASSFELAGANEQFF. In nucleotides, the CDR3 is TGTGCCAGCAGCTTTGAACTAGCGGGAGCAAATGAGCAGTTCTTC.

The CDR3 nucleotides are TGTGCCATCAAGAGACAGGGAAACTATGGCTACACCTTC. Protein: CAIKRQGNYGYTF. V usage is TRBV10-3 and J usage is TRBJ1-2; 7 bases match TRBD1. Germline values: CDR1 ENHRY, CDR2 SYGVKD. Germline trimming cut 7 bases from V and 2 bases from J; bases unmatched to any gene: 4. The CDR3 spans 13 residues.

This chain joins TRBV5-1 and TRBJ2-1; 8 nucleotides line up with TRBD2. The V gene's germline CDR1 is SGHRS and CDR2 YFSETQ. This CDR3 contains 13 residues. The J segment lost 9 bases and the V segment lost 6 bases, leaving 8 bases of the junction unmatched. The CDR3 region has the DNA TGCGCCAGCACGTCCCCGGGGGGGGGTGAGCAGTTCTTC. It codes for CASTSPGGGEQFF.

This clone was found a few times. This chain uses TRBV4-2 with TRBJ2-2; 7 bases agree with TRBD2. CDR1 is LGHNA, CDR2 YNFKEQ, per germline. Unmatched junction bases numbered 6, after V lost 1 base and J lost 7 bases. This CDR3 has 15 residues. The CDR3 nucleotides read TGTGCCAGCAGCCAAGGACTAGCTCGAAGCGGGGAGCTGTTTTTT. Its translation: CASSQGLARSGELFF.

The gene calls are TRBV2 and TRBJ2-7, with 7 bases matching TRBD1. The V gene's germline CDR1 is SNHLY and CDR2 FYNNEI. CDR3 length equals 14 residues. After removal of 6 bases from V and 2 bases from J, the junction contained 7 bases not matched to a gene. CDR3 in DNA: TGTGCCAGCAGGAGGGGGCGCGAAGCCTACGAGCAGTACTTC. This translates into CASRRGREAYEQYF.

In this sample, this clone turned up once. CDR3 nucleotides: TGTGCCACCAGCACAACTAGGCCTTCCTACAATGAGCAGTTCTTC. Translation: CATSTTRPSYNEQFF. The chain is built from TRBV15 and TRBJ2-1; tentatively, D is TRBD2 (5 bases). The CDR3 has 15 amino acids. From germline, CDR1 is LNHNV and CDR2 YYDKDF (reference sequence). V gave up 4 bases and J gave up 1 base, with 11 bases separating them.

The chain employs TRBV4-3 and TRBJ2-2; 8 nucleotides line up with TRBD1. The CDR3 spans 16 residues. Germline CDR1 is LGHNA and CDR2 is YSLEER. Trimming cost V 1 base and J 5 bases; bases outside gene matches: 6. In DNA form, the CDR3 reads TGCGCCAGCAGCCAAGGCCTCGGGACAGGTACCGGGGAGCTGTTTTTT. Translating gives CASSQGLGTGTGELFF.

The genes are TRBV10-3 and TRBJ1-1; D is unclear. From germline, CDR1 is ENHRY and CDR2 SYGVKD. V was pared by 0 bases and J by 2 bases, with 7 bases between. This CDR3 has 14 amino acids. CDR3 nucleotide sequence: TGTGCCATCAGTGAGTCGGTGAGCAACACTGAAGCTTTCTTT. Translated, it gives CAISESVSNTEAFF.

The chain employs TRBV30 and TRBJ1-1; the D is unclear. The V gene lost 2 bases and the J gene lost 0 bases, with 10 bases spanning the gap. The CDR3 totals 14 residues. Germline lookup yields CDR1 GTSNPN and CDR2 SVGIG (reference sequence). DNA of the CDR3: TGTGCCTGGAGTACCGGACTGTTGAACACTGAAGCTTTCTTT. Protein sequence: CAWSTGLLNTEAFF.

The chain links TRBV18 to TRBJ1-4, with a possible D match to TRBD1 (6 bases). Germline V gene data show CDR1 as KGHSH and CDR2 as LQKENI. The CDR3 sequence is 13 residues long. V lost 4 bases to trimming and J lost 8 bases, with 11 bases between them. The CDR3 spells CASSLLQGEKLFF. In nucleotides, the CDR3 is TGTGCCAGCTCACTATTACAGGGAGAAAAACTGTTTTTT.

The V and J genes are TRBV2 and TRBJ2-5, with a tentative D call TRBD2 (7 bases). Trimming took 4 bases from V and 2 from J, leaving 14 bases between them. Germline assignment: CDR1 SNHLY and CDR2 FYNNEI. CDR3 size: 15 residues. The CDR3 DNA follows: TGTGCCAGCAGTGGGGGGGGCCCGACGCAAGAGACCCAGTACTTC. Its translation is CASSGGGPTQETQYF. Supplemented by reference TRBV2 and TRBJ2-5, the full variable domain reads EPEVTQTPSHQVTQMGQEVILRCVPISNHLYFYWYRQILGQKVEFLVSFYNNEISEKSEIFDDQFSVERPDGSNFTLKIRSTKLEDSAMYFCASSGGGPTQETQYFGPGTRLLVL.

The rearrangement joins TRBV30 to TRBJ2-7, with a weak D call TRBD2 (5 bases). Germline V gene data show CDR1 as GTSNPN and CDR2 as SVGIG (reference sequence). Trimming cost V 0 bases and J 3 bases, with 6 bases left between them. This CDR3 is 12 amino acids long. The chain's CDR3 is CAWSVRGYEQYF. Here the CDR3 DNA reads TGTGCCTGGAGTGTACGGGGCTACGAGCAGTACTTC.

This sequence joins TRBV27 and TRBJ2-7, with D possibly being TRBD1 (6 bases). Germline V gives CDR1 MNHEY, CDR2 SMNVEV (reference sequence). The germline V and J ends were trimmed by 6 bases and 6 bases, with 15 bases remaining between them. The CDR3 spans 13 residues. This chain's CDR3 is CASSYYRVSEQYF. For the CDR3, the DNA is TGTGCCAGCAGCTACTACAGGGTCAGCGAGCAGTACTTC.

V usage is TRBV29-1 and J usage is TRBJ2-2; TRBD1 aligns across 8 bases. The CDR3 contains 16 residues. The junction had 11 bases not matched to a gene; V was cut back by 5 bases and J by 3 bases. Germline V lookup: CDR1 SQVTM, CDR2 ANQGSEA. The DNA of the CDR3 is TGCAGCGTTAGGCAGGGGGCTAGCTCCTACACCGGGGAGCTGTTTTTT. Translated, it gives CSVRQGASSYTGELFF.